This entry lists 27 T cell receptor beta chains sequenced from one sample in a study of CD8 T cells in Susac syndrome. RNA amounts of 0.5 to 1 ug underwent reverse transcription with random hexamers. Using its own MiXCR run on the immunoSEQ multiplex PCR reads, TCRdb lists one record per CDR3 protein. The sample carries 70,000 to 100,000 distinct CDR3 sequences, 95% to 97% recorded once. The sequenced material came from CD8+ T cells from PBMCs. The source of these receptors is a human donor with Susac syndrome.

The chain links TRBV15 to TRBJ2-1, with D possibly TRBD1 on 5 matching bases. This CDR3 is 13 amino acids long. Trimming pared 1 base from V and 7 bases from J, leaving 8 bases between. Looked up from germline, CDR1 is LNHNV and CDR2 is YYDKDF (reference sequence). The CDR3 sequence is CATSRGAGNEQFF. The CDR3 nucleotides are TGTGCCACCAGCAGAGGAGCAGGGAATGAGCAGTTCTTC.

V is TRBV20-1 and J is TRBJ2-7, with D uncertain. Germline loops: CDR1 DFQATT, CDR2 SNEGSKA (reference sequence). V dropped 4 bases and J dropped 3 bases, with 13 bases sitting between them. The CDR3 totals 13 residues. The CDR3 bases are TGCAGTGCTAACACCGAGTCGGGCTACGAGCAGTACTTC. Translating it yields CSANTESGYEQYF.

The rearrangement links TRBV9 to TRBJ2-1; 10 nucleotides match TRBD2. The CDR3 runs to 16 residues. The V segment lost 2 bases and the J segment 5 bases; nucleotides outside the gene matches: 7. Germline V gene sequence: CDR1 SGDLS, CDR2 YYNGEE. CDR3 bases: TGTGCCAGCAGCGTTTACGGGACTAGCGAAGACAATGAGCAGTTCTTC. Translation gives CASSVYGTSEDNEQFF.

The chain is built from TRBV20-1 and TRBJ1-1; 7 nucleotides align to TRBD1. V shed 0 bases, J shed 8 bases, and the junction held 9 bases outside the gene matches. Germline V gene lookup returns CDR1 DFQATT and CDR2 SNEGSKA (reference sequence). The CDR3 sequence is 14 residues long. CDR3 bases: TGCAGTGCTAGAGATTGGGCTCAGGGGGAGGAAGCTTTCTTT. It is translated as CSARDWAQGEEAFF.

CDR3 nucleotides: TGTGCCAGCAGTGATGGGACAGGGCCGAACACTGAAGCTTTCTTT. This codes for CASSDGTGPNTEAFF. The J gene is TRBJ1-1, the V gene TRBV2, with 9 bases identical to TRBD1. Germline V gene data show CDR1 as SNHLY and CDR2 as FYNNEI. The CDR3 extends over 15 amino acids. J gave up 1 base and V 3 bases, and 3 bases lay outside the gene matches.

The CDR3 DNA is TGTGCCAGCAGCCCACCCGGGGAGCTGTTTTTT. Translation: CASSPPGELFF. The chain combines TRBV11-2 with TRBJ2-2; D remains unclear. CDR3 length equals 11 residues. The V end was cut by 5 bases, the J end by 6 bases, with 4 bases between. CDR1 is SGHAT and CDR2 is FQNNGV in the germline V gene.

The rearrangement links TRBV2 to TRBJ1-5; possibly TRBD1 for D (5 bases). Germline V gene data show CDR1 as SNHLY and CDR2 as FYNNEI. The V end was cut by 2 bases, the J end by 1 base, with 12 bases between. This CDR3 is 16 amino acids long. CDR3: CASSEFRGTSNQPQHF. Here the CDR3 DNA reads TGTGCCAGCAGTGAATTTCGGGGCACGAGCAATCAGCCCCAGCATTTT. The whole variable domain, filled in from reference TRBV2 and TRBJ1-5, reads EPEVTQTPSHQVTQMGQEVILRCVPISNHLYFYWYRQILGQKVEFLVSFYNNEISEKSEIFDDQFSVERPDGSNFTLKIRSTKLEDSAMYFCASSEFRGTSNQPQHFGDGTRLSIL.

In this sample, this clonotype turned up once. V and J are TRBV7-9 and TRBJ2-7; weak D call: TRBD2 (6 bases). Trimming left V 5 bases short and J 0 bases short, with 26 bases between. The CDR3 has 19 residues. The germline V gene has CDR1 SEHNR and CDR2 FQNEAQ (reference sequence). The CDR3 nucleotides are TGTGCCAGCAGCAAAATAGGCGGGCGCGGGGTCCAGAGCTCCTACGAGCAGTACTTC. This encodes CASSKIGGRGVQSSYEQYF.

Written as DNA, the CDR3 is TGCGCCAGCAGCTTGGATTCAGATGGATATGGCTACACCTTC. Translating it yields CASSLDSDGYGYTF. This chain connects TRBV5-1 to TRBJ1-2; D call uncertain. CDR1 and CDR2 from the germline V gene are SGHRS and YFSETQ. This CDR3 is 14 amino acids long. Between the trimmed V and J ends, which lost 0 bases and 5 bases, there was a span of 11 bases.

V and J are TRBV29-1 and TRBJ2-5; D not resolved. The CDR3 extends over 10 amino acids. CDR1 SQVTM and CDR2 ANQGSEA come from the germline V gene. Trimming left V 4 bases short and J 3 bases short, with 3 bases between. CDR3: CSVVKETQYF. In DNA form, the CDR3 reads TGCAGCGTTGTTAAAGAGACCCAGTACTTC.

The rearrangement links TRBV5-1 to TRBJ2-1; TRBD1 agrees at 7 bases. The CDR3 extends over 17 amino acids. Germline CDR1 and CDR2: SGHRS and YFSETQ. V gave up 2 bases and J gave up 2 bases; unmatched junction bases: 10. The CDR3 DNA is TGCGCCAGCAGCTTCCGACAGGGCCAGGGGCCCTACAATGAGCAGTTCTTC. Its translation: CASSFRQGQGPYNEQFF.

The chain employs TRBV29-1 and TRBJ1-3; maybe TRBD1 (5 bases). This CDR3 spans 14 amino acids. V lost 1 base, J lost 1 base, and 8 bases lay in between. Germline V lookup: CDR1 SQVTM, CDR2 ANQGSEA. The CDR3 nucleotides are TGCAGCGTTGAAGGCGGGGGGTCTGGAAACACCATATATTTT. This encodes CSVEGGGSGNTIYF.

The chain links TRBV20-1 to TRBJ2-2; 7 bases line up with TRBD2. J gave up 5 bases and V 6 bases, and 9 bases lay outside the gene matches. The CDR3 extends over 14 amino acids. Per germline, CDR1 DFQATT and CDR2 SNEGSKA (reference sequence). The CDR3 region has the DNA TGCAGTGCCCGGGACTGGGGAGGGACCGGGGAGCTGTTTTTT. As protein: CSARDWGGTGELFF.

The rearrangement uses TRBV6-2 or TRBV6-3 and TRBJ2-5; 7 nucleotides match TRBD1. CDR1 and CDR2 (germline): MNHEY, SVGEGT. With V trimmed by 2 bases and J by 1 base, 1 base remained unmatched. This CDR3 contains 14 residues. CDR3 coding DNA: TGTGCCAGCAGTTACGGGGACAGCCAAGAGACCCAGTACTTC. Its translation: CASSYGDSQETQYF.

The chain has TRBV4-1 and TRBJ1-2; 10 bases align to TRBD1. The V segment lost 3 bases and the J segment 8 bases; nucleotides outside the gene matches: 12. This CDR3 contains 16 residues. Germline V gives CDR1 MGHRA, CDR2 YSYEKL. The CDR3 coding sequence is TGCGCCAGCAGCCACCCCGGGACAGGGGAATTGGGGGGCTACACCTTC. Protein: CASSHPGTGELGGYTF.

The chain links TRBV20-1 to TRBJ1-1; 7 bases agree with TRBD1. Trimming removed 1 base from V and 1 base from J; junction bases left unmatched: 6. Germline V gene sequence: CDR1 DFQATT, CDR2 SNEGSKA (reference sequence). The CDR3 sequence is 15 residues long. The CDR3, as DNA: TGCAGTGCTAGAGCCTTGACAGGGTCGAACACTGAAGCTTTCTTT. This codes for CSARALTGSNTEAFF.

J is TRBJ2-1 and V is TRBV6-2 or TRBV6-3; D is uncertain. The V and J ends lost 0 bases and 7 bases respectively, with 4 bases between them. Germline CDR1 reads MNHEY; CDR2 reads SVGEGT. This CDR3 has 12 residues. The CDR3 protein is CASSYSVNEQFF. The CDR3 bases are TGTGCCAGCAGTTACTCAGTGAATGAGCAGTTCTTC.

The rearrangement links TRBV27 to TRBJ2-3; the D gene is possibly TRBD2 (5 bases). The CDR3 is 14 amino acids. CDR1 and CDR2 (germline): MNHEY, SMNVEV (reference sequence). V lost 9 bases and J lost 2, with 15 bases in between. CDR3 protein: CASWRPGPTDTQYF. In DNA, the CDR3 is TGTGCCAGTTGGAGGCCCGGGCCCACAGATACGCAGTATTTT.

The chain couples TRBV10-3 to TRBJ2-1; 7 bases map to TRBD1. The CDR3 is 16 residues long. CDR1 is ENHRY, CDR2 SYGVKD, per germline. The V and J ends lost 4 bases and 12 bases, in that order; junction bases with no gene match: 18. This chain's CDR3 is CAISVIGTADDKAQFF. The CDR3 DNA reads TGTGCCATCAGTGTGATCGGGACAGCTGATGACAAGGCGCAGTTCTTC.

This chain joins TRBV27 and TRBJ1-6, with 7 bases lining up with TRBD1. Germline-derived CDR1 and CDR2 are MNHEY and SMNVEV (reference sequence). CDR3 size: 14 residues. V lost 5 bases and J lost 6; bases outside the gene matches: 4. The CDR3 spells CASSLGTANSPLHF. The CDR3 DNA is TGTGCCAGCAGTCTGGGGACAGCTAATTCACCCCTCCACTTT.

This sequence joins TRBV6-5 and TRBJ1-5, with D possibly TRBD1 on 6 matching bases. The germline V gene has CDR1 MNHEY and CDR2 SVGAGI. V lost 0 bases and J 4 bases, leaving 10 bases between the germline ends. This CDR3 has 15 amino acids. CDR3 sequence reads: CASSYSGQGNQPQHF. As DNA, the CDR3 is TGTGCCAGCAGTTACTCAGGGCAGGGGAATCAGCCCCAGCATTTT.

The chain recombines TRBV9 with TRBJ2-3, with D perhaps TRBD2 (6 bases). V was clipped by 3 bases and J by 5 bases, with 19 bases between them. This CDR3 region has 16 residues. Germline assignment: CDR1 SGDLS and CDR2 YYNGEE. Here the CDR3 reads CASSAWDRLAEDTQYF. For the CDR3, the DNA is TGTGCCAGCAGCGCCTGGGACCGCTTAGCGGAAGATACGCAGTATTTT.

This chain joins TRBV7-9 and TRBJ2-5; the D is unclear. V lost 4 bases to trimming and J lost 0 bases, with 12 bases between them. Germline CDR1 and CDR2: SEHNR and FQNEAQ (reference sequence). The CDR3 runs 15 residues. The CDR3 reads CASSYPFWYQETQYF. The DNA of the CDR3 is TGTGCCAGCAGCTACCCCTTTTGGTACCAAGAGACCCAGTACTTC. The full variable domain, with the rest looked up from reference TRBV7-9 and TRBJ2-5, is DTGVSQNPRHKITKRGQNVTFRCDPISEHNRLYWYRQTLGQGPEFLTYFQNEAQLEKSRLLSDRFSAERPKGSFSTLEIQRTEQGDSAMYLCASSYPFWYQETQYFGPGTRLLVL.

The V gene is TRBV28, the J gene TRBJ2-1, with TRBD1 as a possible D gene (7 bases). The CDR3 sequence is 15 residues long. Trimming stripped 6 bases from V and 1 base from J, with 13 bases between. In germline, CDR1 is MDHEN, CDR2 SYDVKM. CDR3 DNA: TGTGCCAGCAGGACCCAGGGGGGTTCCTACAATGAGCAGTTCTTC. It encodes CASRTQGGSYNEQFF.

This rearrangement joins TRBV4-3 to TRBJ2-1; D may be TRBD1 (6 bases). The CDR3 length is 15 residues. CDR1 and CDR2 (germline): LGHNA, YSLEER. V lost 5 bases to trimming and J lost 5 bases, with 16 bases between them. The DNA for the CDR3 is TGCGCCAGCAGCGACAGGTCGACAATGGACAATGAGCAGTTCTTC. It codes for CASSDRSTMDNEQFF.

Comments on this clonotype: An end of the junction differs from the germline gene, which may be a read error. The V call is TRBV29-1, the J call TRBJ1-1; TRBD1 might be the D (5 bases). Germline V gene lookup returns CDR1 SQVTM and CDR2 ANQGSEA. The CDR3 length is 11 residues. For the CDR3, the DNA is TGCAGCGTTGATAGGACACGGTCCCTATTTTTT. This gives the protein CSVDRTRSLFF.

J is TRBJ2-5 and V is TRBV6-2 or TRBV6-3; possibly TRBD2 for D (5 bases). The CDR3 has 15 amino acids. CDR1 is MNHEY and CDR2 is SVGEGT in the germline V gene. The V and J ends lost 8 bases and 3 bases respectively, with 19 bases between them. CDR3 sequence (DNA): TGTGCCAGCTCGTACGGGGTCGTAGTCGAAGAGACCCAGTACTTC. As protein: CASSYGVVVEETQYF.